These 5 T cell receptor beta chains were all obtained from the same sample, sequenced in a study of metastatic and nonmetastatic thyroid tumors. TCRdb re-called the PCR reads through MiXCR. The data contain tens of thousands of clones, about 21% of them seen just once; the ten biggest clones take up about 22%. Not a single patient had been given any form of treatment at any point before undergoing thyroid surgery. Sequencing input: blood. The source of these receptors is a female donor with papillary thyroid cancer or a benign thyroid nodule (not recorded which). Some clones in this sample may be carry-over from other donors' samples.

This clone was detected a few times. The chain has TRBV12-3 or TRBV12-4 and TRBJ1-6; the D is unclear. Trimming cost V 3 bases and J 4 bases, with 10 bases left between them. The CDR3 contains 15 residues. In DNA, the CDR3 is TGTGCCAGCAGTTTCGCAGGCACTTATAATTCACCCCTCCACTTT. Protein sequence: CASSFAGTYNSPLHF.

The chain carries TRBV6-4 and TRBJ2-5; D gene uncertain. The CDR3 contains 15 residues. Per the germline V gene, CDR1 is MRHNA and CDR2 is SNTAGT. Trimming left V 6 bases short and J 0 bases short, with 14 bases between. CDR3 sequence (DNA): TGTGCCAGCAGCCTCACCTCAGGTTACCAAGAGACCCAGTACTTC. Amino acids: CASSLTSGYQETQYF.

This clone was seen many times. The chain has TRBV12-3 or TRBV12-4 and TRBJ1-1; 8 bases fit TRBD1. V was clipped by 5 bases and J by 5 bases; unmatched bases: 10. The CDR3 has 15 amino acids. The CDR3 loop is CASSRVGQVTTEAFF. The CDR3 region has the DNA TGTGCCAGCAGTAGAGTGGGACAGGTAACGACTGAAGCTTTCTTT.

In its sample, this clone is medium-sized. The same CDR3 also results from other DNA sequences found in this sample. The chain combines TRBV27 with TRBJ1-5; perhaps TRBD1 as D (6 bases). This CDR3 contains 14 residues. Trimming removed 3 bases at V and 5 bases at J, with 11 bases between. Germline V gives CDR1 MNHEY, CDR2 SMNVEV (reference sequence). The CDR3 DNA sequence: TGTGCCAGCAGTTTTGGCGGGGGCGATCAGCCCCAGCATTTT. This codes for CASSFGGGDQPQHF.

This clone was found many times. V is TRBV20-1 and J is TRBJ2-3; D remains ambiguous. This CDR3 has 14 residues. V gave up 0 bases and J gave up 6 bases, with 13 bases separating them. Germline V CDR1 and CDR2: DFQATT, SNEGSKA (reference sequence). Written as DNA, the CDR3 is TGCAGTGCTAGAGATACCCTAACCCATGATACGCAGTATTTT. Its translation is CSARDTLTHDTQYF.